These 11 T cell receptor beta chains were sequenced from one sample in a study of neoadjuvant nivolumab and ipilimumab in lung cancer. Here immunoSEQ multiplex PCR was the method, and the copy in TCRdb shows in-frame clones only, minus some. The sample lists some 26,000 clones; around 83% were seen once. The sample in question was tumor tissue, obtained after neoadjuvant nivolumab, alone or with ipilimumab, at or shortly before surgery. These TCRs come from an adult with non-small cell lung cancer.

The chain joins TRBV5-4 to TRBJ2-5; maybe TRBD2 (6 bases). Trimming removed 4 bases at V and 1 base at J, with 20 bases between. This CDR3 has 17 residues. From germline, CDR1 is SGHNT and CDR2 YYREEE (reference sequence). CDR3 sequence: CASSLAPAGRSQETQYF. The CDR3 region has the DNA TGTGCCAGCAGCCTCGCCCCGGCGGGGCGCAGCCAAGAGACCCAGTACTTC.

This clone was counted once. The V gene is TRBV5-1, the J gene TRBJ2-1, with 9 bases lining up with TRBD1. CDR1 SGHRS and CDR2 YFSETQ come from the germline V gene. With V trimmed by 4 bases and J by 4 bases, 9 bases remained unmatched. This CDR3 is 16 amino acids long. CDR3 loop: CASSPVGTGSYNEQFF. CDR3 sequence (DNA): TGCGCCAGCAGCCCGGTGGGGACAGGGTCTTACAATGAGCAGTTCTTC.

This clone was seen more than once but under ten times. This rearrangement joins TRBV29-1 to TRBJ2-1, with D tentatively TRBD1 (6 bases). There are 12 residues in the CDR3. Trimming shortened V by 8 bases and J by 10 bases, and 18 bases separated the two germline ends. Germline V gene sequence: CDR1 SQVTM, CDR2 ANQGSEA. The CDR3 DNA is TGCAGCTCCATGGCAGGGGAAAGAGAGCAGTTCTTC. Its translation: CSSMAGEREQFF.

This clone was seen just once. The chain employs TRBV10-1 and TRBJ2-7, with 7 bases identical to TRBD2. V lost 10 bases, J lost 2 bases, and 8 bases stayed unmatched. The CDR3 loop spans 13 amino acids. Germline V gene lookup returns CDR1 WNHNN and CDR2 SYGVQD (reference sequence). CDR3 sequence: CATSPGGTYEQYF. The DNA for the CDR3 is TGCGCCACTAGTCCGGGAGGAACCTACGAGCAGTACTTC.

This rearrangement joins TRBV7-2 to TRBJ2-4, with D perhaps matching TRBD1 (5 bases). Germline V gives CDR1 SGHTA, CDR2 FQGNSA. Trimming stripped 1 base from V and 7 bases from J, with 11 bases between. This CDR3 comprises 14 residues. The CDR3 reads CASSLGGVGNIQYF. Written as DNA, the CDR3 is TGTGCCAGCAGCTTAGGGGGCGTGGGGAACATTCAGTACTTC.

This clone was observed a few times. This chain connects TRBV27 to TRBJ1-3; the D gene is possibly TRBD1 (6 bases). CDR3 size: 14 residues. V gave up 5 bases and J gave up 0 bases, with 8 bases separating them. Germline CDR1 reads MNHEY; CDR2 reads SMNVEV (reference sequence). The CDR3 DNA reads TGTGCCAGCAGTCCGGACAGCTCTGGAAACACCATATATTTT. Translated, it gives CASSPDSSGNTIYF.

The CDR3 sequence: CAWSKTRTRQGSNQPQHF. CDR3 in DNA: TGTGCCTGGAGCAAAACTCGCACTCGGCAGGGGAGCAATCAGCCCCAGCATTTT. The chain joins TRBV30 to TRBJ1-5; D perhaps matches TRBD1 (6 bases). Deletions cut 3 bases from V and 1 base from J, with 22 bases between. CDR1 GTSNPN and CDR2 SVGIG come from the germline V gene (reference sequence). This CDR3 is built from 18 residues.

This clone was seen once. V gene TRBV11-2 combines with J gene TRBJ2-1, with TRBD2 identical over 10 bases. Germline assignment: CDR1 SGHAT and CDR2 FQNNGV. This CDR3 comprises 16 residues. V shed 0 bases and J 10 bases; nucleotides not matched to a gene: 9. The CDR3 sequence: CASSLDQAGGPGEQFF. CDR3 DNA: TGTGCCAGCAGCTTAGATCAAGCGGGAGGGCCTGGGGAGCAGTTCTTC.

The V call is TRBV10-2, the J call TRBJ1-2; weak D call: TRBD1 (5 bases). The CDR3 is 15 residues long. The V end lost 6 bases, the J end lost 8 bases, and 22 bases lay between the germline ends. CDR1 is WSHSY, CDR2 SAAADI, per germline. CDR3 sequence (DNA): TGCGCCAGCAGCCGGAAAAGCGGGGGGGAAGGAGGCTACACCTTC. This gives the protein CASSRKSGGEGGYTF.

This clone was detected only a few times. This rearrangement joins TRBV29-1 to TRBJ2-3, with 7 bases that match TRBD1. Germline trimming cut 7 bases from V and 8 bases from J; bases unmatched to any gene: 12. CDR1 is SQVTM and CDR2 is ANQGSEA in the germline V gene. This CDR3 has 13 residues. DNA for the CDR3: TGCAGCGCCGACAGGGTGGGCGAAGGTACGCAGTATTTT. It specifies CSADRVGEGTQYF.

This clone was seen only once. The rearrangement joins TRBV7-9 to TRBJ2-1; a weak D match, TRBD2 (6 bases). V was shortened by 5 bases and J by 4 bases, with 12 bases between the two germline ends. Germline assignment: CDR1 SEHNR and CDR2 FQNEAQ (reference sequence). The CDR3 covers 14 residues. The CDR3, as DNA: TGTGCCAGCAGCCCCATAGCGGTGTACAATGAGCAGTTCTTC. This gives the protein CASSPIAVYNEQFF.